One and the same sample provided the 29 T cell receptor beta chains below, sequenced in a study of T cell responses to AZD1222 COVID-19 vaccine. The data were produced by immunoSEQ multiplex PCR, yet TCRdb's version contains in-frame clones alone and is incomplete. The data show 130,000 to 150,000 clones, roughly 90% seen once. Sequencing was performed on peripheral blood, taken on day 0 of AZD1222 vaccination. The source of these receptors is an adult in good health.

The rearrangement joins TRBV5-1 to TRBJ2-5; TRBD2 agrees at 11 bases. Per the germline V gene, CDR1 is SGHRS and CDR2 is YFSETQ. Unmatched junction bases numbered 3, after V lost 8 bases and J lost 3 bases. The CDR3 consists of 13 residues. The CDR3 sequence: CASRLAGKETQYF. As DNA, the CDR3 is TGCGCCAGTAGACTAGCGGGAAAAGAGACCCAGTACTTC.

The chain has TRBV18 and TRBJ1-3; TRBD1 agrees at 7 bases. The CDR3 runs 16 residues. The germline V gene encodes CDR1 KGHSH and CDR2 LQKENI. V trimming: 5 bases; J trimming: 0 bases; junction bases outside the gene matches: 7. The CDR3 loop reads CASSYGQARSGNTIYF. CDR3 sequence (DNA): TGTGCCAGCTCATACGGACAGGCCCGCTCTGGAAACACCATATATTTT.

This chain links TRBV27 with TRBJ2-5; D unclear. Germline V gene lookup returns CDR1 MNHEY and CDR2 SMNVEV (reference sequence). The CDR3 is 13 amino acids. V shed 1 base and J shed 4 bases, with 7 bases lying between them. Written as DNA, the CDR3 is TGTGCCAGCAGTTTATGGCGGACAGAGACCCAGTACTTC. As protein: CASSLWRTETQYF.

CDR3: CASSLTSGRLRGRNEQFF. CDR3 nucleotide sequence: TGTGCCAGCAGCTTAACTAGCGGGAGGCTCCGCGGAAGGAATGAGCAGTTCTTC. V and J are TRBV7-9 and TRBJ2-1; 12 bases match TRBD2. The CDR3 spans 18 residues. Germline loops: CDR1 SEHNR, CDR2 FQNEAQ (reference sequence). The J segment lost 7 bases and the V segment lost 2 bases, leaving 12 bases of the junction unmatched.

The chain couples TRBV5-1 to TRBJ2-1; 8 bases line up with TRBD2. V dropped 0 bases and J dropped 6; count of bases not matched to a gene: 5. The CDR3 contains 15 residues. From germline, CDR1 is SGHRS and CDR2 YFSETQ. The CDR3 spells CASSLERLATNEQFF. In DNA form, the CDR3 reads TGCGCCAGCAGCTTGGAAAGACTAGCGACCAATGAGCAGTTCTTC.

This chain uses TRBV13 with TRBJ2-1; D gene ambiguous. The V gene's germline CDR1 is PRHDT and CDR2 FYEKMQ (reference sequence). The CDR3 contains 13 residues. Trimming removed 0 bases at V and 5 bases at J, with 5 bases between. The CDR3 protein is CASSLGRNNEQFF. The CDR3 DNA reads as TGTGCCAGCAGCTTAGGGCGCAACAATGAGCAGTTCTTC. The whole variable domain, filled in from reference TRBV13 and TRBJ2-1, reads AAGVIQSPRHLIKEKRETATLKCYPIPRHDTVYWYQQGPGQDPQFLISFYEKMQSDKGSIPDRFSAQQFSDYHSELNMSSLELGDSALYFCASSLGRNNEQFFGPGTRLTVL.

The chain combines TRBV4-2 with TRBJ2-1; D remains unclear. The CDR3 is 14 residues long. Per the germline V gene, CDR1 is LGHNA and CDR2 is YNFKEQ. V was cut by 0 bases and J by 2 bases, with 5 bases left in between. CDR3 protein: CASSQDTTYNEQFF. Here the CDR3 DNA reads TGTGCCAGCAGCCAAGATACTACCTACAATGAGCAGTTCTTC.

A single count supports this clone. This rearrangement joins TRBV19 to TRBJ1-5; the match to TRBD1 covers 7 bases. J lost 5 bases, V lost 6 bases, and 4 bases had no gene match. CDR3 size: 13 residues. Looked up from germline, CDR1 is LNHDA and CDR2 is SQIVND (reference sequence). The CDR3 coding sequence is TGTGCCAGTAGCACAGGGGTGCATCAGCCCCAGCATTTT. Its translation is CASSTGVHQPQHF.

The chain combines TRBV28 with TRBJ1-2, with 10 bases lining up with TRBD1. Germline values: CDR1 MDHEN, CDR2 SYDVKM. The CDR3 length is 18 residues. Unmatched junction bases numbered 14, after V lost 2 bases and J lost 5 bases. CDR3 in DNA: TGTGCCAGCAGTTTAGCGTCGGCCGGGACAGGGGCTTATTATGGCTACACCTTC. Translation gives CASSLASAGTGAYYGYTF.

The rearrangement joins TRBV4-2 to TRBJ2-3; 9 bases are a match to TRBD2. Germline values: CDR1 LGHNA, CDR2 YNFKEQ. CDR3 length: 18 amino acids. J gave up 0 bases and V 2 bases, and 9 bases lay outside the gene matches. In nucleotides, the CDR3 is TGTGCCAGCAGCCAACTTGTGGTAGCGGGAGCGAGCACAGATACGCAGTATTTT. Its translation is CASSQLVVAGASTDTQYF.

The gene calls are TRBV11-3 and TRBJ2-7; no reliable D call. CDR3 length: 15 residues. The germline gives CDR1 SGHNT, CDR2 YENEEA. V dropped 3 bases and J dropped 0 bases, with 12 bases sitting between them. CDR3 nucleotide sequence: TGTGCCAGCAGCTTGGCCCCGATGAGCTCCTACGAGCAGTACTTC. Translation gives CASSLAPMSSYEQYF.

The count of this clone is one. This chain links TRBV7-3 with TRBJ1-6, with D tentatively TRBD1 (6 bases). The CDR3 totals 16 residues. Deletions cut 2 bases from V and 8 bases from J, with 16 bases between. Germline V lookup: CDR1 SGHTA, CDR2 FQGTGA. CDR3: CASSLGGGRGDSPLHF. CDR3 coding DNA: TGTGCCAGCAGCTTAGGCGGGGGCCGGGGGGATTCACCCCTCCACTTT.

V gene TRBV7-3 combines with J gene TRBJ2-3, with D perhaps TRBD1 (5 bases). Trimming removed 5 bases from V and 2 bases from J, with 14 bases in between. Germline assignment: CDR1 SGHTA and CDR2 FQGTGA. The CDR3 contains 15 residues. Written as DNA, the CDR3 is TGTGCCAGCAGCAACCAGGGCCGTTTCACAGATACGCAGTATTTT. This gives the protein CASSNQGRFTDTQYF. The whole variable domain, filled in from reference TRBV7-3 and TRBJ2-3, reads GAGVSQTPSNKVTEKGKYVELRCDPISGHTALYWYRQSLGQGPEFLIYFQGTGAADDSGLPNDRFFAVRPEGSVSTLKIQRTERGDSAVYLCASSNQGRFTDTQYFGPGTRLTVL.

This clone has only one observation. J is TRBJ1-1 and V is TRBV13, with no clear D. Between the trimmed V and J ends, which lost 4 bases and 1 base, there was a span of 10 bases. In germline, CDR1 is PRHDT, CDR2 FYEKMQ (reference sequence). This CDR3 comprises 14 residues. This CDR3 is CASSSLDQNTEAFF. CDR3 in DNA: TGTGCCAGCAGCTCTCTAGACCAGAACACTGAAGCTTTCTTT. The full variable domain, its missing parts supplied by reference TRBV13 and TRBJ1-1, is AAGVIQSPRHLIKEKRETATLKCYPIPRHDTVYWYQQGPGQDPQFLISFYEKMQSDKGSIPDRFSAQQFSDYHSELNMSSLELGDSALYFCASSSLDQNTEAFFGQGTRLTVV.

This clone has just one count. The chain recombines TRBV5-4 with TRBJ2-3, with 14 bases identical to TRBD2. CDR3 length: 16 residues. Trimming removed 4 bases from V and 4 bases from J; junction bases left unmatched: 5. Germline V lookup: CDR1 SGHNT, CDR2 YYREEE (reference sequence). This CDR3 reads CASSRGTSGSSDTQYF. CDR3 sequence (DNA): TGTGCCAGCAGCAGAGGGACTAGCGGGAGCTCAGATACGCAGTATTTT.

The V gene is TRBV6-2 or TRBV6-3, the J gene TRBJ2-4; 7 nucleotides agree with TRBD1. The germline V gene encodes CDR1 MNHEY and CDR2 SVGEGT. The CDR3 sequence is 15 residues long. V was pared by 4 bases and J by 8 bases, with 11 bases of the junction left unmatched. The CDR3 coding sequence is TGTGCCAGCAGTTCCCAGAGGGGGCAGAGGGACATTCAGTACTTC. Translated, it gives CASSSQRGQRDIQYF.

The chain combines TRBV27 with TRBJ1-5; 9 bases align to TRBD1. CDR1 and CDR2 from the germline V gene are MNHEY and SMNVEV (reference sequence). CDR3 length equals 14 residues. Germline trimming cut 5 bases from V and 10 bases from J; bases unmatched to any gene: 9. As DNA, the CDR3 is TGTGCCAGCAGTACGGGACAGGGCATATATCCCCAGCATTTT. Residues: CASSTGQGIYPQHF.

This rearrangement joins TRBV7-3 to TRBJ2-1; 8 bases agree with TRBD2. Trimming took 8 bases from V and 6 from J; bases not matched to a gene: 12. CDR3 size: 15 residues. Germline CDR1 and CDR2: SGHTA and FQGTGA. CDR3 DNA sequence: TGTGCCAGCCTCATAGCGGGGAGGGCTAGCAATGAGCAGTTCTTC. Translation: CASLIAGRASNEQFF.

The chain has TRBV7-9 and TRBJ2-5; 11 bases fit TRBD2. The CDR3 contains 15 residues. V was clipped by 2 bases and J by 4 bases; unmatched bases: 3. CDR1 is SEHNR and CDR2 is FQNEAQ in the germline V gene (reference sequence). The CDR3 DNA reads as TGTGCCAGCAGCTTAACTAGCGGGAGATTAGAGACCCAGTACTTC. Translated, it gives CASSLTSGRLETQYF.

J is TRBJ1-5 and V is TRBV4-1; weak D call: TRBD1 (5 bases). The V gene's germline CDR1 is MGHRA and CDR2 YSYEKL. This CDR3 region has 16 residues. Trimming stripped 5 bases from V and 2 bases from J, with 16 bases between. In DNA form, the CDR3 reads TGCGCCAGCAGCGAAAATTTCCCGGGACGCAATCAGCCCCAGCATTTT. Encoded protein: CASSENFPGRNQPQHF.

The chain employs TRBV24-1 and TRBJ2-7, with D unclear. CDR3 size: 13 residues. Germline CDR1 and CDR2: KGHDR and SFDVKD. V was pared by 4 bases and J by 0 bases, with 6 bases between. The CDR3 DNA is TGTGCCACCAGTGACCCCAGCTCCTACGAGCAGTACTTC. Protein sequence: CATSDPSSYEQYF.

The V gene is TRBV28, the J gene TRBJ1-5; D is unclear. V lost 2 bases, J lost 7 bases, and 12 bases lay in between. Germline CDR1 is MDHEN and CDR2 is SYDVKM. The CDR3 covers 14 residues. The CDR3 region has the DNA TGTGCCAGCAGTTTACCGGGGTGGGGACAGCCCCAGCATTTT. Its translation: CASSLPGWGQPQHF.

The chain employs TRBV3-1 (or the pseudogene TRBV3-2) and TRBJ1-3, with TRBD1 as a possible D gene (6 bases). This CDR3 region has 16 residues. V lost 5 bases and J lost 3, with 17 bases in between. Germline CDR1 and CDR2: LGHDT and YNNKEL (reference sequence). The CDR3 DNA reads TGTGCCAGCAGCTTTCCTAACGGGGGGCTTGGAAACACCATATATTTT. This codes for CASSFPNGGLGNTIYF.

In DNA, the CDR3 is TGTGCCAGCAGCTCCCGGACTAGCAACTACAATGAGCAGTTCTTC. It yields the protein CASSSRTSNYNEQFF. The chain recombines TRBV6-2 or TRBV6-3 with TRBJ2-1; 8 positions match TRBD2. The CDR3 is 15 amino acids. The germline V gene encodes CDR1 MNHEY and CDR2 SVGEGT. V lost 6 bases, J lost 3 bases, and 7 bases stayed unmatched.

This clone was recorded once. The chain has TRBV25-1 and TRBJ1-6; D uncertain. This CDR3 is 12 amino acids long. Looked up from germline, CDR1 is MGHDK and CDR2 is SYGVNS. V lost 2 bases and J lost 11, with 7 bases in between. The chain's CDR3 is CASSEGVAPLHF. Written as DNA, the CDR3 is TGTGCCAGCAGTGAAGGGGTAGCACCCCTCCACTTT.

The gene calls are TRBV6-2 or TRBV6-3 and TRBJ2-7; 7 nucleotides match TRBD1. CDR3 length equals 16 residues. V lost 5 bases to trimming and J lost 1 base; unmatched junction nucleotides: 11. The germline V gene encodes CDR1 MNHEY and CDR2 SVGEGT. The CDR3 DNA sequence: TGTGCCAGCAGTACCCCCTTGACAGGGCCTTCCTACGAGCAGTACTTC. Encoded protein: CASSTPLTGPSYEQYF.

The chain carries TRBV30 and TRBJ1-2; D might be TRBD1 (5 bases). The CDR3 runs 12 residues. Germline V gene lookup returns CDR1 GTSNPN and CDR2 SVGIG (reference sequence). V lost 0 bases and J lost 8, with 10 bases in between. The DNA of the CDR3 is TGTGCCTGGAGTGTACTCGGGGCGGGCTACACCTTC. Its translation is CAWSVLGAGYTF.

J is TRBJ1-2 and V is TRBV10-3; 11 nucleotides match TRBD1. Trimming cost V 0 bases and J 3 bases; bases outside gene matches: 6. Germline V lookup: CDR1 ENHRY, CDR2 SYGVKD. CDR3 length equals 17 residues. CDR3 region: CAISESTGQGVYYGYTF. CDR3 bases: TGTGCCATCAGTGAGTCGACGGGACAGGGGGTGTACTATGGCTACACCTTC.

The genes are TRBV4-3 and TRBJ2-7; unclear D gene. This CDR3 has 15 residues. V was trimmed by 0 bases and J by 3 bases, leaving 12 bases between them. Germline CDR1 LGHNA, CDR2 YSLEER. CDR3 sequence: CASSQDSNRYYEQYF. In nucleotides, the CDR3 is TGCGCCAGCAGCCAAGATAGCAACAGATACTACGAGCAGTACTTC.